Sequencing of this T cell receptor (beta chain) was carried out in a study of blood T cell repertoires in COVID-19. Source study methods: Estimation of nucleated cell counts relied on the amplification of reference gene primers. Profiling relied on immunoSEQ multiplex PCR, and the TCRdb table lists in-frame clones only, not all of them. V and J calls and clone size are those listed in that table; D and trimming were worked out from the DNA. The sample gives more than 150,000 clones, approximately 91% of which show up once; about 2% is in the top ten. CDR3 length: 14 residues. V lost 2 bases and J 1 base, leaving 8 bases between the germline ends. Germline CDR1 is SNHLY and CDR2 is FYNNEI.

This clonotype was obtained from a man between 70 and 80 years old with active or convalescent COVID-19. The chain couples TRBV2 to TRBJ1-2; D not certain. The sample was peripheral blood. The CDR3: CASSELGHNYGYTF. The CDR3 DNA reads as TGTGCCAGCAGTGAACTGGGCCATAACTATGGCTACACCTTC.